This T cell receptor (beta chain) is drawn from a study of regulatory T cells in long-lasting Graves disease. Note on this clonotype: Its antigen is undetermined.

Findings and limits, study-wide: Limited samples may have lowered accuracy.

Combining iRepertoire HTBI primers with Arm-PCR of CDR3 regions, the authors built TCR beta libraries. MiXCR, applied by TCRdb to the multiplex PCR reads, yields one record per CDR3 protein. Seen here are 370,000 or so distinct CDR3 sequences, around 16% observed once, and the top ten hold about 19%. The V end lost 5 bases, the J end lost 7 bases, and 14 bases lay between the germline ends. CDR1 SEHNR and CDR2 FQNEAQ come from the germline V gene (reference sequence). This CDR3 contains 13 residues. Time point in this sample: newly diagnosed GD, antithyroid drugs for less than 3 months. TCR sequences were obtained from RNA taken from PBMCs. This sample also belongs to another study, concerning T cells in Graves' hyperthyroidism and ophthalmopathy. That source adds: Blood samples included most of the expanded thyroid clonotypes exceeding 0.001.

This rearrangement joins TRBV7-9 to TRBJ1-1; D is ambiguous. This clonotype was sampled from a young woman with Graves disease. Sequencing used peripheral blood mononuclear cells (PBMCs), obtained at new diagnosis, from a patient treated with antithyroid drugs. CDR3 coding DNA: TGTGCCAGCAGCCCGAGCGGGTATAGTGAAGCTTTCTTT. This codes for CASSPSGYSEAFF.